Listed below are T cell receptor beta chains from one sample, sequenced in a study of T-cell memory formation after mild COVID-19. TCRdb reprocessed the 5' RACE reads via MiXCR and lists one record per CDR3 protein. In the table there are more than 350,000 distinct CDR3 sequences, under 25% of which are singletons. Material for sequencing was PBMCs or a T cell subset sorted from them (not recorded which). Receptors originate from an adult woman who had mild COVID-19 (a few samples of this study predate the infection). Cell type and time point are not known. CDR3s include the opening cysteine and the closing phenylalanine or tryptophan. The order of the fields is V gene, J gene, clone size, D gene, CDR3 DNA, CDR3 protein. A D gene is named only where the DNA matches it firmly. The size field is filled for only some rows; it gives once, few, many or a size class.

TRBV11-2	TRBJ2-4	.	TRBD2	TGTGCCAGCAGCTTAGTTTCCCTAGCGGGGGCCAGCACGAACATTCAGTACTTC	CASSLVSLAGASTNIQYF
TRBV6-1	TRBJ1-5	many	.	TGTGCCAGTCAGGCTCTGGGGGGCAATCAGCCCCAGCATTTT	CASQALGGNQPQHF
TRBV7-6	TRBJ1-1	.	.	TGTGCCAGCAGTCTCGAGGGGGGAGCTGAAGCTTTCTTT	CASSLEGGAEAFF
TRBV7-8	TRBJ2-7	few	.	TGTGCCAGCAGCTCACTAGAGGGGGGTATTAGTGGATACGAGCAGTACTTC	CASSSLEGGISGYEQYF
TRBV4-3	TRBJ2-4	many	.	TGCGCCAGCAGCCATTCACGTGAGAGCTCCCGGAACATTCAGTACTTC	CASSHSRESSRNIQYF
TRBV6-5	TRBJ2-1	.	TRBD2	TGTGCCAGCAGTTACTCTTCGGGGGGGTACAATGAGCAGTTCTTC	CASSYSSGGYNEQFF
TRBV7-9	TRBJ2-3	.	TRBD2	TGTGCCAGCAGCTGGGCAGTTAGCGGGACAGATACGCAGTATTTT	CASSWAVSGTDTQYF
TRBV10-1	TRBJ2-3	.	.	TGCGCCAGAACAGATACGCAGTATTTT	CARTDTQYF
TRBV5-1	TRBJ2-1	.	TRBD2	TGCGCCAGCAGCCCCGGAGGCGGGGGGGCGCATGAGCAGTTCTTC	CASSPGGGGAHEQFF
TRBV19	TRBJ1-5	.	.	TGTGCCAGTAGTATCGCACAGGGAGGATATCAGCCCCAGCATTTT	CASSIAQGGYQPQHF
TRBV18	TRBJ2-1	few	.	TGTGCCAGCTCACCTTCACAGAACTACAATGAGCAGTTCTTC	CASSPSQNYNEQFF
TRBV29-1	TRBJ1-2	.	.	TGCAGCGTGACAGAAGATGGCTACACCTTC	CSVTEDGYTF
TRBV25-1	TRBJ2-5	.	TRBD2	TGTGCCAGCAGTGATTGGCGGGGGGCCGGATGGACCCAGTACTTC	CASSDWRGAGWTQYF